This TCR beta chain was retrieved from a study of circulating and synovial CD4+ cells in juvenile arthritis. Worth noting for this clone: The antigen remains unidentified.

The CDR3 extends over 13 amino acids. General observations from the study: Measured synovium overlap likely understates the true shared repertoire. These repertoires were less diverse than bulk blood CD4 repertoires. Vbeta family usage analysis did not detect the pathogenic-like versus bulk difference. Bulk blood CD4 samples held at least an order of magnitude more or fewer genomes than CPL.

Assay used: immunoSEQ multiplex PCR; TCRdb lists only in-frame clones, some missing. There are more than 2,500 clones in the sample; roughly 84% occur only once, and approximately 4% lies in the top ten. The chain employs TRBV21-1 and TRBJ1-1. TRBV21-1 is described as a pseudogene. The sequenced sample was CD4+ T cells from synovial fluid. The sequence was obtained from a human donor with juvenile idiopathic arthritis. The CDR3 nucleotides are TGTGCCAGCAGCAACCCGGGATGCTCTGGGGCTTTCTTT. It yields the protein CASSNPGCSGAFF.